The subject of this entry is one T cell receptor beta chain. The data belong to a study of PD-L1 blockade in urothelial cancer. Across the study: Each blood sample yielded a median of about 150,000 T cells.

Sequencing was performed with immunoSEQ multiplex PCR; in TCRdb, only in-frame clones are kept and a portion is missing. The sample yields more than 40,000 clones, approximately 84% seen once. The CDR3 length is 15 residues. V was trimmed by 2 bases and J by 0 bases, leaving 10 bases between them. Germline-derived CDR1 and CDR2 are SGDLS and YYNGEE. The chain employs TRBV9 and TRBJ2-3, with D possibly TRBD1 on 5 matching bases. The receptor was derived from a man between 60 and 75 years old with urothelial cancer. This specimen was PBMCs, taken around atezolizumab (anti-PD-L1) treatment. The CDR3 is CASSVRAGSTDTQYF. CDR3 bases: TGTGCCAGCAGCGTTAGGGCAGGGAGCACAGATACGCAGTATTTT.